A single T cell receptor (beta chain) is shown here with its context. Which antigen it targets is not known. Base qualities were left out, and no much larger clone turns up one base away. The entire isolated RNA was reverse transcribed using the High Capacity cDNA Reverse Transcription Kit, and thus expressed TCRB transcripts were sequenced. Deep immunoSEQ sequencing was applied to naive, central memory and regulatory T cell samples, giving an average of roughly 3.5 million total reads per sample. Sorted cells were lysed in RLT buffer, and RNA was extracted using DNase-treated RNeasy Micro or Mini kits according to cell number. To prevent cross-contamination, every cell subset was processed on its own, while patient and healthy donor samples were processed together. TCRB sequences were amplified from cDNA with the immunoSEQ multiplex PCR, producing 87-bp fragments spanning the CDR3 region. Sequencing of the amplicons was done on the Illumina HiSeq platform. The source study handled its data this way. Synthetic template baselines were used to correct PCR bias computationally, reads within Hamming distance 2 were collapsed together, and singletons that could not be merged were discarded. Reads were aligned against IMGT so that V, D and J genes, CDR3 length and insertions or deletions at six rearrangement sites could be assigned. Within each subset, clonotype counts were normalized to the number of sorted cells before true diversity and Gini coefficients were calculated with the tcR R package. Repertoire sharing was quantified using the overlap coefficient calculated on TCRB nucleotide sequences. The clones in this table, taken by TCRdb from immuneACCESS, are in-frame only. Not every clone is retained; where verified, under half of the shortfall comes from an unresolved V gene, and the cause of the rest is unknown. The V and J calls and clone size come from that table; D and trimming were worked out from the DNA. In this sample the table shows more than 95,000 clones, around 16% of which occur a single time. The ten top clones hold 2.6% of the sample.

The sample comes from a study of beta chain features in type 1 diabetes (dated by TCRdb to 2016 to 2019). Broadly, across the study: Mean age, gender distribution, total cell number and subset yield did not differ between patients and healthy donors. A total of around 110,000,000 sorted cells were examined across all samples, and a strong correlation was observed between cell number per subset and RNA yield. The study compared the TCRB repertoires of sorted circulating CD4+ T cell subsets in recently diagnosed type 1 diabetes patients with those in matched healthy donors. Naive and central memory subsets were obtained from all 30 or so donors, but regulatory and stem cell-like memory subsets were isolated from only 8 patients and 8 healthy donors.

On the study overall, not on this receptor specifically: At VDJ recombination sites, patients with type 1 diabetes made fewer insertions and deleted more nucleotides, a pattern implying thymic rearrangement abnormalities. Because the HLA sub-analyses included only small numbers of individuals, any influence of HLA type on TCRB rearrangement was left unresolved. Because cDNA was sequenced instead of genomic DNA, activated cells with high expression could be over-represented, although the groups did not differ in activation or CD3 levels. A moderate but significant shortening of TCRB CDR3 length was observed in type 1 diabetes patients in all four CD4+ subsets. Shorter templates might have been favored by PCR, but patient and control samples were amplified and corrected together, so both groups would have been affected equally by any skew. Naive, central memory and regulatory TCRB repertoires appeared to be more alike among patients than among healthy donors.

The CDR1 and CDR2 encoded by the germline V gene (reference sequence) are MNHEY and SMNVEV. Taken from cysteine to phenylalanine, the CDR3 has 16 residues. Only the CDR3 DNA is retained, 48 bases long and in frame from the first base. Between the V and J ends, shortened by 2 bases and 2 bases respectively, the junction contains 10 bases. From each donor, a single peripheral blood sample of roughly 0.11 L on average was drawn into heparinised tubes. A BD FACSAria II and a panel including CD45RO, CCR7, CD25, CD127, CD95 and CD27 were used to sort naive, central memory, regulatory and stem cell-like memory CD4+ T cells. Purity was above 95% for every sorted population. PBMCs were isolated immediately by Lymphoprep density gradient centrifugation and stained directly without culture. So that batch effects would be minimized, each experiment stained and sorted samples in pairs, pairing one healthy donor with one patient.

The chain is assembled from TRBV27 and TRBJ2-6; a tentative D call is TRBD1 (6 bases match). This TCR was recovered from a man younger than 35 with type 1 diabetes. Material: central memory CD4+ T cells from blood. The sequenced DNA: TGTGCCAGCAGTTTACAGGGGTGGACTGGGGCCAACGTCCTGACTTTC. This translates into CASSLQGWTGANVLTF.